A single sample is the source of the 27 T cell receptor beta chains below, sequenced in a study of blood T cells in healthy people across ages. A sample-barcoded 5' primer and a J-beta primer mix were used in a second PCR of roughly 7 to 11 cycles. TCRdb re-derived calls from the 5' RACE reads in MiXCR, one entry per CDR3 protein. The sample contains 2 million or so distinct CDR3 sequences, roughly 52% of which appear only once. Material: blood. The receptors stem from a middle-aged woman in good health.

The rearrangement links TRBV12-3 or TRBV12-4 to TRBJ2-1; 9 bases are a match to TRBD2. The CDR3 is 18 amino acids. V shed 5 bases and J 4 bases; nucleotides not matched to a gene: 15. The CDR3 loop reads CASSLTGQLAGTYNEQFF. The CDR3 region has the DNA TGTGCCAGCAGTCTGACGGGGCAACTAGCGGGTACTTACAATGAGCAGTTCTTC.

The rearrangement joins TRBV9 to TRBJ2-7; 10 bases are a match to TRBD1. The CDR3 runs to 15 residues. CDR1 is SGDLS, CDR2 YYNGEE, per germline. J gave up 3 bases and V 3 bases, and 6 bases lay outside the gene matches. CDR3 coding DNA: TGTGCCAGCAGCGGACAGGGGGCCCCCATCTACGAGCAGTACTTC. Residues: CASSGQGAPIYEQYF.

J is TRBJ2-3 and V is TRBV14; TRBD1 matches at 8 bases. Germline V gene lookup returns CDR1 SGHDN and CDR2 FVKESK. J lost 6 bases, V lost 6 bases, and 11 bases had no gene match. This CDR3 comprises 15 residues. The CDR3 DNA reads TGTGCCAGCAGTATCGGGACAGGTCTTTGGGATACGCAGTATTTT. Translation: CASSIGTGLWDTQYF.

J is TRBJ1-4 and V is TRBV20-1; 8 bases align to TRBD1. The germline CDR1 and CDR2 sequences are DFQATT and SNEGSKA (reference sequence). This CDR3 has 14 residues. Trimming cost V 6 bases and J 8 bases; bases outside gene matches: 11. DNA for the CDR3: TGCAGTGCCTACCCCGGGACAGGACGGGAAAAACTGTTTTTT. Translating it yields CSAYPGTGREKLFF.

This clonotype was counted only a few times. This rearrangement joins TRBV2 to TRBJ1-2, with a possible D match to TRBD1 (6 bases). This CDR3 is 17 amino acids long. From germline, CDR1 is SNHLY and CDR2 FYNNEI. Between the trimmed V and J ends, which lost 10 bases and 1 base, there was a span of 25 bases. CDR3 nucleotide sequence: TGTGCCACGCAAGAGGGGGGCCGCTTTGGGGATAACTATGGCTACACCTTC. Amino acid sequence: CATQEGGRFGDNYGYTF.

A few counts support this clonotype. The rearrangement links TRBV18 to TRBJ2-4; tentatively, D is TRBD1 (6 bases). The DNA end is a closer match to TRBJ2-7, so the J assignment may be wrong. Germline CDR1 reads KGHSH; CDR2 reads LQKENI. The CDR3 is 15 residues long. The CDR3 nucleotides read TGTGCCAGCTCCCGTGCTGGGCAGGGGATAGACGAGCAGTACTTC. This translates into CASSRAGQGIDEQYF.

J is TRBJ1-2 and V is TRBV13; TRBD1 aligns across 8 bases. The CDR3 loop spans 16 amino acids. From germline, CDR1 is PRHDT and CDR2 FYEKMQ (reference sequence). The junction had 10 bases not matched to a gene; V was cut back by 4 bases and J by 3 bases. CDR3 amino acids: CASSSPRTGLYYGYTF. The CDR3 nucleotides read TGTGCCAGCAGCTCACCCCGGACAGGGTTGTACTATGGCTACACCTTC.

The CDR3 nucleotides read TGCAGTGCCAAACCGGGACAGGCGTACGAGCAGTACTTC. It specifies CSAKPGQAYEQYF. J is TRBJ2-4 and V is TRBV20-1; 8 nucleotides agree with TRBD1. The J call is in doubt because the DNA end fits TRBJ2-7 better. Germline V gene lookup returns CDR1 DFQATT and CDR2 SNEGSKA (reference sequence). This CDR3 has 13 residues.

This rearrangement joins TRBV24-1 to TRBJ2-5; D might be TRBD1 or TRBD2, each matching 5 bases. The CDR3 is made up of 15 amino acids. V lost 9 bases, J lost 0 bases, and 16 bases lay in between. The germline V gene has CDR1 KGHDR and CDR2 SFDVKD. In DNA, the CDR3 is TGTGCCACCGCTGTGAGGGGATGGTACCAAGAGACCCAGTACTTC. It translates to CATAVRGWYQETQYF.

The CDR3 loop is CASSQSGELSEQYF. CDR3 DNA sequence: TGTGCCAGCAGCCAGAGCGGGGAATTAAGCGAGCAGTACTTC. V gene TRBV6-6 combines with J gene TRBJ2-7; 7 nucleotides agree with TRBD2. The CDR3 totals 14 residues. The germline CDR1 and CDR2 sequences are MNHNY and SVGAGI (reference sequence). V lost 6 bases, J lost 6 bases, and 11 bases stayed unmatched.

The sample holds a few counts of this clonotype. The genes are TRBV20-1 and TRBJ1-2; 9 nucleotides align to TRBD1. The J segment lost 3 bases and the V segment lost 5 bases, leaving 19 bases of the junction unmatched. CDR3 length: 18 amino acids. The V gene's germline CDR1 is DFQATT and CDR2 SNEGSKA (reference sequence). The CDR3 DNA follows: TGCAGTGCTCTGATTGTCCAATCCGGGACAGGGTATCACTATGGCTACACCTTC. As protein: CSALIVQSGTGYHYGYTF.

This clonotype has a handful of counts. The chain recombines TRBV5-1 with TRBJ2-3; D is possibly TRBD1 (8 bases). Looked up from germline, CDR1 is SGHRS and CDR2 is YFSETQ. Trimming took off 4 bases at V and 2 bases at J, with 17 bases between the two ends. This CDR3 contains 16 residues. CDR3 loop: CASSLADRASTDTQYF. The CDR3 DNA reads as TGCGCCAGCAGCCTAGCGGACAGGGCGTCCACAGATACGCAGTATTTT.

The gene calls are TRBV20-1 and TRBJ2-5; TRBD2 matches 9 bases. CDR1 is DFQATT, CDR2 SNEGSKA, per germline (reference sequence). The CDR3 loop spans 18 amino acids. V lost 2 bases and J lost 2; bases outside the gene matches: 15. The CDR3 nucleotides read TGCAGTGCTAGAAAGCATGGCGGGGGGGTAGGCTCACAAGAGACCCAGTACTTC. Protein: CSARKHGGGVGSQETQYF.

This clonotype was detected once. The genes are TRBV20-1 and TRBJ2-3, with D maybe TRBD2 (5 bases). The V gene's germline CDR1 is DFQATT and CDR2 SNEGSKA (reference sequence). V was trimmed by 6 bases and J by 0 bases, leaving 16 bases between them. The CDR3 sequence is 15 residues long. CDR3 residues: CSANGLGLSTDTQYF. The CDR3, as DNA: TGCAGTGCCAATGGACTTGGTCTCAGCACAGATACGCAGTATTTT.

J is TRBJ2-5 and V is TRBV12-3 or TRBV12-4; TRBD2 matches at 11 bases. The J segment lost 11 bases and the V segment lost 2 bases, leaving 10 bases of the junction unmatched. The CDR3 sequence is 15 residues long. CDR3 nucleotides: TGTGCCAGCAGTTTATTAGCGGGGGGGCTGAATGAGCAGTACTTC. Its protein product is CASSLLAGGLNEQYF.

This sequence joins TRBV6-1 and TRBJ2-3; 9 bases align to TRBD1. Germline loops: CDR1 MNHNS, CDR2 SASEGT. The CDR3 consists of 16 residues. V shed 5 bases, J shed 3 bases, and the junction held 9 bases outside the gene matches. In DNA, the CDR3 is TGTGCCAGCAGTCTCAGCCGGGACAGGGTTACAGATACGCAGTATTTT. Its translation: CASSLSRDRVTDTQYF.

This chain connects TRBV14 to TRBJ2-3; maybe TRBD1 (5 bases). The V gene lost 0 bases and the J gene lost 2 bases, with 12 bases spanning the gap. Germline V CDR1 and CDR2: SGHDN, FVKESK. The CDR3 sequence is 16 residues long. This CDR3 is CASSQDHAGYTDTQYF. The CDR3 coding sequence is TGTGCCAGCAGCCAAGATCATGCAGGGTACACAGATACGCAGTATTTT.

The sample holds many counts of this clonotype. This chain links TRBV7-2 with TRBJ1-1; D is unresolved. Germline CDR1 and CDR2: SGHTA and FQGNSA. The CDR3 has 11 residues. Trimming removed 3 bases at V and 3 bases at J, with 2 bases between. For the CDR3, the DNA is TGTGCCAGCAGCTTCGACACTGAAGCTTTCTTT. Its translation: CASSFDTEAFF. The full variable domain, with the rest looked up from reference TRBV7-2 and TRBJ1-1, is GAGVSQSPSNKVTEKGKDVELRCDPISGHTALYWYRQSLGQGLEFLIYFQGNSAPDKSGLPSDRFSAERTGGSVSTLTIQRTQQEDSAVYLCASSFDTEAFFGQGTRLTVV.

The sample holds a few counts of this clonotype. CDR3 region: CASSLVRGRGDEQFF. CDR3 DNA sequence: TGTGCCAGCAGCTTAGTGAGGGGTCGGGGTGATGAGCAGTTCTTC. J is TRBJ2-1 and V is TRBV7-2; tentatively, D is TRBD1 or TRBD2 (5 bases each). Germline lookup yields CDR1 SGHTA and CDR2 FQGNSA. The CDR3 is made up of 15 amino acids. Trimming left V 1 base short and J 8 bases short, with 15 bases between.

Comments on this clonotype: An end of the junction does not agree with germline; a read error may underlie this. This chain uses TRBV20-1 with TRBJ2-5; 7 bases are shared with TRBD2. Germline values: CDR1 DFQATT, CDR2 SNEGSKA (reference sequence). The CDR3 extends over 13 amino acids. CDR3 residues: CSARVLARETQYF. The CDR3, as DNA: TGCAGTGCCAGAGTACTAGCGCGGGAGACCCAGTACTTC.

This clonotype was seen at least ten times. V and J are TRBV4-2 and TRBJ2-5; D might be TRBD1 (5 bases). This CDR3 has 14 amino acids. Germline assignment: CDR1 LGHNA and CDR2 YNFKEQ. The ends were cut back, 0 bases at V and 5 bases at J, with 10 bases in the middle. The CDR3 region has the DNA TGTGCCAGCAGCCAAGAGGCAGGGCGCGAGACCCAGTACTTC. Translated: CASSQEAGRETQYF.

The V call is TRBV5-1, the J call TRBJ2-5, with D possibly TRBD1 on 6 matching bases. CDR3 length: 15 amino acids. CDR1 is SGHRS, CDR2 YFSETQ, per germline. V was cut by 1 base and J by 1 base, with 11 bases left in between. CDR3 DNA sequence: TGCGCCAGCAGCTTGCTCGTGGGGGCCCAAGAGACCCAGTACTTC. Translation gives CASSLLVGAQETQYF.

The chain carries TRBV6-2 or TRBV6-3 and TRBJ2-1, with unresolved D. Deletions cut 7 bases from V and 7 bases from J, with 8 bases between. The CDR3 runs 11 residues. CDR1 and CDR2 from the germline V gene are MNHEY and SVGEGT. CDR3 nucleotides: TGTGCCAGCAAAGAGGTGAATGAGCAGTTCTTC. Translated: CASKEVNEQFF.

The table lists this clonotype with a few counts. The CDR3: CASNLASREGTDTQYF. The DNA for the CDR3 is TGTGCCAGCAACCTAGCGTCCAGAGAAGGCACAGATACGCAGTATTTT. The chain links TRBV7-6 to TRBJ2-3, with D possibly matching TRBD2 (6 bases). The ends were cut back, 7 bases at V and 1 base at J, with 18 bases in the middle. CDR1 and CDR2 (germline): SGHVS, FNYEAQ. The CDR3 contains 16 residues.

This rearrangement joins TRBV29-1 to TRBJ2-7; D uncertain. This CDR3 is 12 amino acids long. The germline V gene has CDR1 SQVTM and CDR2 ANQGSEA. V was pared by 6 bases and J by 2 bases, with 11 bases between. CDR3 coding DNA: TGCAGCGTGAGAATGGCAGCCTACGAGCAGTACTTC. Its protein is CSVRMAAYEQYF.

This clonotype was detected a few times. The chain couples TRBV7-8 to TRBJ2-7, with TRBD1 matching 7 bases. This CDR3 is built from 13 residues. The germline gives CDR1 SGHVS, CDR2 FQNEAQ. V lost 1 base to trimming and J lost 8 bases; unmatched junction nucleotides: 5. Here the CDR3 DNA reads TGTGCCAGCAGCTTAGAGGGGGACAGAAAGCAGTACTTC. This codes for CASSLEGDRKQYF.

The rearrangement uses TRBV20-1 and TRBJ2-7; 8 positions agree with TRBD2. CDR3 size: 13 residues. Trimming cost V 2 bases and J 4 bases; bases outside gene matches: 4. CDR1 and CDR2 (germline): DFQATT, SNEGSKA (reference sequence). CDR3 sequence reads: CSARLSGVYEQYF. Here the CDR3 DNA reads TGCAGTGCTAGACTTAGCGGGGTATACGAGCAGTACTTC.